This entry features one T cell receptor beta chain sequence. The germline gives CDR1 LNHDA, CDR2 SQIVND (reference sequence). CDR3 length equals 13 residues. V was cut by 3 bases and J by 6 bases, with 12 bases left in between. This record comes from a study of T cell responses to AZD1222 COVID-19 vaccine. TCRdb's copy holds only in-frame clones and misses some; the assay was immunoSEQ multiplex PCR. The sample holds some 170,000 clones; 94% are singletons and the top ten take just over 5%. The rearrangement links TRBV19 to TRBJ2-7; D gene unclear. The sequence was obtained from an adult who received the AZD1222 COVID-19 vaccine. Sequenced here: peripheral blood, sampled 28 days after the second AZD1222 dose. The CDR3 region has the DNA TGTGCCAGTAGTATTGCCGCTTTTGGCGAGCAGTACTTC. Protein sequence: CASSIAAFGEQYF.